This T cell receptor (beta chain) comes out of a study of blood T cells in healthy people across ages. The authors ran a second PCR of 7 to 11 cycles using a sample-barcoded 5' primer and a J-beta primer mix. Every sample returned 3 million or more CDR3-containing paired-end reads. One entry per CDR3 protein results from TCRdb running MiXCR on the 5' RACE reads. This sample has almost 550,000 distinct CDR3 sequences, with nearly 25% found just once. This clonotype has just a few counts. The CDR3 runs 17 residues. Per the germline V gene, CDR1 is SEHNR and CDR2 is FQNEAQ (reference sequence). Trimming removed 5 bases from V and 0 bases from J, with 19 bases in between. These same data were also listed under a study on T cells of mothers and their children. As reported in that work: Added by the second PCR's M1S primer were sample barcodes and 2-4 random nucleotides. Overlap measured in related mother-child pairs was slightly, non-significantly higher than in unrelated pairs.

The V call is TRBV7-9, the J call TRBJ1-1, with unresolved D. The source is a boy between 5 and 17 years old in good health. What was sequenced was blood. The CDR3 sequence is CASSQSDGTVMNTEAFF. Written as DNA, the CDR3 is TGTGCCAGCAGCCAATCTGACGGAACCGTCATGAACACTGAAGCTTTCTTT.